A selection of T cell receptor beta chains follows, all from one sample in a study of blood T cell repertoires in COVID-19. Sequencing was performed with immunoSEQ multiplex PCR; in TCRdb, only in-frame clones are kept and a portion is missing. The top ten hold more than 3.5% of the sample, which has about 140,000 clones, 75% to 85% seen once. Sequenced material: peripheral blood. Every receptor here comes from a woman older than 75 with active or convalescent COVID-19. Both conserved end residues are part of each CDR3. The D gene is left open where the match is weak. Size is omitted from some rows. Given values are once, few, many or a class for expanded clones.

J | size | D | V | CDR3 | DNA
TRBJ2-6 | - | - | TRBV6-5 | CASSYLTASGANVLTF | TGTGCCAGCAGTTACCTGACAGCTTCTGGGGCCAACGTCCTGACTTTC
TRBJ1-3 | - | - | TRBV3-1/TRBV3-2 | CASSPGASSGNTIYF | TGTGCCAGCAGCCCTGGTGCTAGCTCTGGAAACACCATATATTTT
TRBJ2-7 | - | - | TRBV21-1 | CASSKTVRDRGTYEQYF | TGTGCCAGCAGCAAGACAGTTAGGGACAGGGGTACCTACGAGCAGTACTTC
TRBJ1-6 | - | TRBD1 | TRBV6-1 | CASSEKGQTTWGYNSPLHF | TGTGCCAGCAGTGAAAAGGGACAGACGACCTGGGGCTATAATTCACCCCTCCACTTT
TRBJ1-1 | few | TRBD1 | TRBV11-3 | CASSLSGTGEAFF | TGTGCCAGCAGCTTAAGCGGGACAGGTGAAGCTTTCTTT
TRBJ2-2 | - | TRBD1 | TRBV10-3 | CAGRTGEAGELFF | TGTGCCGGTAGGACAGGGGAAGCCGGGGAGCTGTTTTTT
TRBJ1-3 | - | - | TRBV5-5 | CASSLTASGNTIYF | TGTGCCAGCAGCTTGACAGCCTCTGGAAACACCATATATTTT
TRBJ2-1 | - | TRBD2 | TRBV15 | CATSRDVLAGNNEQFF | TGTGCCACCAGCAGAGATGTCCTAGCGGGTAACAATGAGCAGTTCTTC
TRBJ2-1 | - | TRBD2 | TRBV5-1 | CASSLEGLAHEQFF | TGCGCCAGCAGCTTGGAGGGACTAGCCCATGAGCAGTTCTTC
TRBJ2-1 | - | - | TRBV11-3 | CASSLDLAGPNEQFF | TGTGCCAGCAGCTTAGATCTCGCAGGGCCCAATGAGCAGTTCTTC
TRBJ1-6 | - | - | TRBV29-1 | CSVRVSKDNSPLHF | TGCAGCGTTCGGGTTTCCAAAGATAATTCACCCCTCCACTTT
TRBJ2-6 | few | TRBD1 | TRBV9 | CASSLTGASGANVLTF | TGTGCCAGCAGCCTTACAGGGGCCTCTGGGGCCAACGTCCTGACTTTC
TRBJ2-2 | - | - | TRBV3-1/TRBV3-2 | CASSQATGGTSTGELFF | TGTGCCAGCAGCCAAGCAACCGGGGGTACCAGCACCGGGGAGCTGTTTTTT
TRBJ2-2 | - | - | TRBV5-3 | CARSLVGWPLRTGELFF | TGTGCCAGAAGCTTGGTGGGTTGGCCTTTGAGGACCGGGGAGCTGTTTTTT
TRBJ1-5 | - | - | TRBV28 | CASSSLGGNQPQHF | TGTGCCAGCAGTTCCCTAGGGGGAAATCAGCCCCAGCATTTT
TRBJ1-1 | - | TRBD1 | TRBV6-2/TRBV6-3 | CASSGQTGGERNTEAFF | TGTGCCAGCAGTGGCCAGACAGGGGGCGAAAGGAACACTGAAGCTTTCTTT